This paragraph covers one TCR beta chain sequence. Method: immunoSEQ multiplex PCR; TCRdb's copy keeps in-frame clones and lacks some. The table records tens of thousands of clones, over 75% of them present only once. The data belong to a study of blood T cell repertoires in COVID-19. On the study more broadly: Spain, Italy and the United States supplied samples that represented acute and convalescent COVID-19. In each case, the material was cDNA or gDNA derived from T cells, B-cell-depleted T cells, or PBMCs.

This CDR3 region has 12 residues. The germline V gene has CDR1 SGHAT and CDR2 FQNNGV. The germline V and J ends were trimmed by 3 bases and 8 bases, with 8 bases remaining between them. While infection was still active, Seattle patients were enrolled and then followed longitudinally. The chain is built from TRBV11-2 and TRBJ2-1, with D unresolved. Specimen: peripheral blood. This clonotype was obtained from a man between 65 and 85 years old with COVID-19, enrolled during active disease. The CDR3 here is CASSFFEDEQFF. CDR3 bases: TGTGCCAGCAGCTTCTTCGAGGATGAGCAGTTCTTC.